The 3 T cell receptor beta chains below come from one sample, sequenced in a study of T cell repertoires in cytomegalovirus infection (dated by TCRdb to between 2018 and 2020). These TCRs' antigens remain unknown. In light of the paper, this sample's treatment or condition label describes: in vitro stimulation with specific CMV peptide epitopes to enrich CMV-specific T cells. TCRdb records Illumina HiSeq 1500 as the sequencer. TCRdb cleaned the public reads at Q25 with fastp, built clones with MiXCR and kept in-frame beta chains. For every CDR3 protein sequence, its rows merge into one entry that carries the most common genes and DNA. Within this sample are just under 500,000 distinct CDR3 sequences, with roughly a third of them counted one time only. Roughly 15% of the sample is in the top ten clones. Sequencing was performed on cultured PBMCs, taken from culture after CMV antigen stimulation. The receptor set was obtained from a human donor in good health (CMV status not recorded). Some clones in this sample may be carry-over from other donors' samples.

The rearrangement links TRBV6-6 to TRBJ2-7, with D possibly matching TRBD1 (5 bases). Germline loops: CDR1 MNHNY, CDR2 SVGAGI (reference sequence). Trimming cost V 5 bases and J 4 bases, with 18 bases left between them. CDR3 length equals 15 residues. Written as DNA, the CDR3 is TGTGCCAGCAGTCACCAGGGAAAGGGGATTTACGAGCAGTACTTC. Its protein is CASSHQGKGIYEQYF.

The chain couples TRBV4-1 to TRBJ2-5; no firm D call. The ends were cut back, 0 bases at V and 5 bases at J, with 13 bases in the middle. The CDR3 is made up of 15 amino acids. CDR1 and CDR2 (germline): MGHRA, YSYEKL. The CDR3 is CASSQETAFGETQYF. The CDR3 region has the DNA TGCGCCAGCAGCCAAGAAACAGCTTTCGGTGAGACCCAGTACTTC.

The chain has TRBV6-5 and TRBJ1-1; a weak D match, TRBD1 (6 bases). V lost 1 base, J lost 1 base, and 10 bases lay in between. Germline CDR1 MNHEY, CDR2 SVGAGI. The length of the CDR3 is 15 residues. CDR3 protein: CASSYYRARNTEAFF. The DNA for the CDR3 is TGTGCCAGCAGTTACTACAGGGCGAGGAACACTGAAGCTTTCTTT.